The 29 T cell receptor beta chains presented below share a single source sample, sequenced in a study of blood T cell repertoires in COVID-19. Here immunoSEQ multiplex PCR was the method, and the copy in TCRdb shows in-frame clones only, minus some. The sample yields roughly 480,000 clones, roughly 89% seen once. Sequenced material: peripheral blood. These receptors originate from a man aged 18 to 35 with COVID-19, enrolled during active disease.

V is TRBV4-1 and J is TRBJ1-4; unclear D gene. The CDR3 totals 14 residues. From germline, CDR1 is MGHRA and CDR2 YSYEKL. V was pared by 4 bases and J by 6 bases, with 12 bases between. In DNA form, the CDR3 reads TGCGCCAGCAGCCCCCGGGAGGACTATGAAAAACTGTTTTTT. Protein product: CASSPREDYEKLFF.

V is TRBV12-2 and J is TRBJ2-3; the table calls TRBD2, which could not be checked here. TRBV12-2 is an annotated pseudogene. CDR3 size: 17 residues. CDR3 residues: CASRSSGRLGHTDTQYF. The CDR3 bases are TGTGCAAGTCGCTCAAGCGGGAGGTTGGGACACACAGATACGCAGTATTTT.

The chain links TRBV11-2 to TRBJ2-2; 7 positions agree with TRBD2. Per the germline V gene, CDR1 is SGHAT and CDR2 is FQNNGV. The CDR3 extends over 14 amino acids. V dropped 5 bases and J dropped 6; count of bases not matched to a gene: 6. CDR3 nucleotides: TGTGCCAGCAGCCTCCAACTAGCGTCCGGGGAGCTGTTTTTT. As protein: CASSLQLASGELFF.

The CDR3 is CASMGGQGTNEQYF. The CDR3 nucleotides read TGTGCCAGCATGGGGGGACAGGGTACGAACGAGCAGTACTTC. The chain couples TRBV2 to TRBJ2-7, with 9 positions matching TRBD1. J gave up 5 bases and V 7 bases, and 9 bases lay outside the gene matches. Per the germline V gene, CDR1 is SNHLY and CDR2 is FYNNEI. CDR3 length: 14 residues.

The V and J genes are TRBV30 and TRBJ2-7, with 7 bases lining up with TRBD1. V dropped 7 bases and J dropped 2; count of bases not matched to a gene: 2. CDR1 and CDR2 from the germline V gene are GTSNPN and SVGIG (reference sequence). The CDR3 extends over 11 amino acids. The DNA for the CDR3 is TGTGCCTTTCAGGGGGCCTACGAGCAGTACTTC. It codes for CAFQGAYEQYF.

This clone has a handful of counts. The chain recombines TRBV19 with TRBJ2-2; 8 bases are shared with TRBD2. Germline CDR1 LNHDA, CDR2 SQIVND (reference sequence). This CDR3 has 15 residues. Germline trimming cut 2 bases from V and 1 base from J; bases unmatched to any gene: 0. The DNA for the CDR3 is TGTGCCAGTAGTATAAGCGGGGGGAACACCGGGGAGCTGTTTTTT. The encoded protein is CASSISGGNTGELFF.

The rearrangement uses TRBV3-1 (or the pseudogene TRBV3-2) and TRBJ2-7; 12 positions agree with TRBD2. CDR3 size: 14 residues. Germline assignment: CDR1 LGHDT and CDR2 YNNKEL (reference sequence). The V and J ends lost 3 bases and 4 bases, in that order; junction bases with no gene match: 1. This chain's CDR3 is CASSQLAGGYEQYF. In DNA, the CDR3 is TGTGCCAGCAGCCAGCTAGCGGGGGGGTACGAGCAGTACTTC.

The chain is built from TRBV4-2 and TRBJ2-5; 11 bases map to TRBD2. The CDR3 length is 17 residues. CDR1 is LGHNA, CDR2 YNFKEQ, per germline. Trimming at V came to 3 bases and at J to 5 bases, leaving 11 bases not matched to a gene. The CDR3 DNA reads TGTGCCAGCAGCCAGGGGGCTAGCGGGGGGCGTTACGAGACCCAGTACTTC. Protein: CASSQGASGGRYETQYF.

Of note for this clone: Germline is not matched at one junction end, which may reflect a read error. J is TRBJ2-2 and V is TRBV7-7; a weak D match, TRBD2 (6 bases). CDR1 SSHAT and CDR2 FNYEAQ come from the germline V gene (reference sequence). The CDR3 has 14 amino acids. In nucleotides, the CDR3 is TGTGCTAGCAGCTCGGACTATTCCACCGGGGAGCTGTTTTTT. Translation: CASSSDYSTGELFF. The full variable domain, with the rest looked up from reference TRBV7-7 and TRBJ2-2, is GAGVSQSPRYKVTKRGQDVTLRCDPISSHATLYWYQQALGQGPEFLTYFNYEAQPDKSGLPSDRFSAERPEGSISTLTIQRTEQRDSAMYRCASSSDYSTGELFFGEGSRLTVL.

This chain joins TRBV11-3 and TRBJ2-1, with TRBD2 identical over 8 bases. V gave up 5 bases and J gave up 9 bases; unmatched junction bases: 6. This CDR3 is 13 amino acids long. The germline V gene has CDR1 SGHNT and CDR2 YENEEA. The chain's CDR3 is CASSLRTSSEQFF. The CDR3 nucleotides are TGTGCCAGCAGCCTACGGACTAGCTCTGAGCAGTTCTTC.

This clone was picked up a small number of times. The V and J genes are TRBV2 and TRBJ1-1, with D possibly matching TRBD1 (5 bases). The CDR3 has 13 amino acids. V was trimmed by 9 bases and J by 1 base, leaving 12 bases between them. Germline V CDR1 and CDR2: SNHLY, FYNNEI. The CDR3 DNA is TGTGCCAGTGCCAGGGCTGGGAACACTGAAGCTTTCTTT. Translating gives CASARAGNTEAFF.

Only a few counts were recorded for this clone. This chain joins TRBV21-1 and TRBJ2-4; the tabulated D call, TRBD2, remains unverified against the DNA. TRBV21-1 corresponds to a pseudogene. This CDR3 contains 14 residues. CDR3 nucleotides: TGTGCCAGCAGCAAAGTGAATCGGAGGGACATTCAGTACTTC. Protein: CASSKVNRRDIQYF.

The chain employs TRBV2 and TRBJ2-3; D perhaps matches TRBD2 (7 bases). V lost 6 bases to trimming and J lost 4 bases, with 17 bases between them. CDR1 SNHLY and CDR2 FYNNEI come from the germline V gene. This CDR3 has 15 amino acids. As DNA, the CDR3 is TGTGCCAGCAGAGCAAGACCGGGGGGCGCAGATACGCAGTATTTT. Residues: CASRARPGGADTQYF. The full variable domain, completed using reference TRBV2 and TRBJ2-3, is EPEVTQTPSHQVTQMGQEVILRCVPISNHLYFYWYRQILGQKVEFLVSFYNNEISEKSEIFDDQFSVERPDGSNFTLKIRSTKLEDSAMYFCASRARPGGADTQYFGPGTRLTVL.

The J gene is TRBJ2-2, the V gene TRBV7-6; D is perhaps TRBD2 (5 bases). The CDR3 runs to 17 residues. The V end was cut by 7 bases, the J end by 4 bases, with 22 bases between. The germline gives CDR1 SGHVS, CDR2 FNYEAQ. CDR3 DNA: TGTGCCAGCAAAGCACCCATTCGGGGTAGGGTCACCGGGGAGCTGTTTTTT. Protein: CASKAPIRGRVTGELFF.

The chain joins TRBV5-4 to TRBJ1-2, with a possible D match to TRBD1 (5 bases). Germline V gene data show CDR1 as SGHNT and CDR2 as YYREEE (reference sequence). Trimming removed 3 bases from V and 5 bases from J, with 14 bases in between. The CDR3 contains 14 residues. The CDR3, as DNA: TGTGCCAGCAGCTATCGACAGAATAGTTATGGCTACACCTTC. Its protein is CASSYRQNSYGYTF.

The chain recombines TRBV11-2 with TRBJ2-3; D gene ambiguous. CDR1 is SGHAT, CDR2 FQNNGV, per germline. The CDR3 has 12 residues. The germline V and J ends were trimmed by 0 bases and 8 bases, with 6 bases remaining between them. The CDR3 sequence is CASSLDSGTQYF. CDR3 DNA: TGTGCCAGCAGCTTAGACAGTGGTACGCAGTATTTT.

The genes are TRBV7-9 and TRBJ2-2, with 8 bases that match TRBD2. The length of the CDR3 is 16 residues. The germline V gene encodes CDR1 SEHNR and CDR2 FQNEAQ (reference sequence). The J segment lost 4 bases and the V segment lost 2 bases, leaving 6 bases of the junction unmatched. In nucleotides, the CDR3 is TGTGCCAGCAGCTTATCCCGGGGGGGCCTCACCGGGGAGCTGTTTTTT. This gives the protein CASSLSRGGLTGELFF.

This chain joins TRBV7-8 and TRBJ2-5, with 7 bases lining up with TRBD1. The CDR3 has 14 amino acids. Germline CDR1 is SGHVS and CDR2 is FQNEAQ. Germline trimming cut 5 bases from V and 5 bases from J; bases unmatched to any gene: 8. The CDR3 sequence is CASSTATGDETQYF. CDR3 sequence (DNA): TGTGCCAGCAGCACAGCCACAGGGGATGAGACCCAGTACTTC.

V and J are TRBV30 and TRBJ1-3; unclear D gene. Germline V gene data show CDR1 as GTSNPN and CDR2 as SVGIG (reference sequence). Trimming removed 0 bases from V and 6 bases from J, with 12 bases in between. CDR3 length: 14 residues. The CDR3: CAWSVGGPVNTIYF. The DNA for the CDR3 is TGTGCCTGGAGTGTTGGAGGGCCCGTAAACACCATATATTTT.

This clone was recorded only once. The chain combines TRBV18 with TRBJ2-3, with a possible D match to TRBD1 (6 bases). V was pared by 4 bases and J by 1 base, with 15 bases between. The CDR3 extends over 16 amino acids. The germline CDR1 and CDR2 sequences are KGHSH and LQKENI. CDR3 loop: CASSLSKGVGTDTQYF. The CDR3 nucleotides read TGTGCCAGCTCACTATCTAAGGGGGTCGGCACAGATACGCAGTATTTT.

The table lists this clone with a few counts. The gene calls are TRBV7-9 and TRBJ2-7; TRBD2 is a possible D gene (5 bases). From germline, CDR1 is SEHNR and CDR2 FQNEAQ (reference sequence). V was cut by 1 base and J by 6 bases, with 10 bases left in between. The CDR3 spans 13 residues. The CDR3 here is CASSLGTAREQYF. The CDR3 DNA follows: TGTGCCAGCAGCTTAGGGACTGCTCGCGAGCAGTACTTC.

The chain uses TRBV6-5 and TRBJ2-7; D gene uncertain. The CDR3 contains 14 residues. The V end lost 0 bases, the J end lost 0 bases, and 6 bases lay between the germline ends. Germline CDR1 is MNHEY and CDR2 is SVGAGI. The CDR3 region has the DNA TGTGCCAGCAGTTACTCAGACACCTCCTACGAGCAGTACTTC. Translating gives CASSYSDTSYEQYF.

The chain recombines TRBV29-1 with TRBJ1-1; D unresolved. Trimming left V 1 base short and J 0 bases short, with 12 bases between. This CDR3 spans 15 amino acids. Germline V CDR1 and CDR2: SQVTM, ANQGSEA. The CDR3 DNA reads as TGCAGCGTTGAAGGAGGCCGCGGAATGAACACTGAAGCTTTCTTT. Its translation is CSVEGGRGMNTEAFF.

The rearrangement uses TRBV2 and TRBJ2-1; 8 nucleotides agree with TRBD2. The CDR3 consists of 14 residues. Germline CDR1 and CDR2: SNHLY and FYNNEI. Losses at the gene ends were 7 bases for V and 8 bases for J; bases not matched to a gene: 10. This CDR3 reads CASNAGGRRDEQFF. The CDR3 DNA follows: TGTGCCAGCAATGCCGGCGGGAGGCGGGATGAGCAGTTCTTC.

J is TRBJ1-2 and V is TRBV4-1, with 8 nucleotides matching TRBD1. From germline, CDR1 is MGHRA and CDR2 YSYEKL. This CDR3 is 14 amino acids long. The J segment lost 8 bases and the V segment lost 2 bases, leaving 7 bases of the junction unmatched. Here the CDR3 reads CASSQPRTGSGYTF. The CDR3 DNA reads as TGCGCCAGCAGCCAACCACGGACAGGGTCGGGCTACACCTTC.

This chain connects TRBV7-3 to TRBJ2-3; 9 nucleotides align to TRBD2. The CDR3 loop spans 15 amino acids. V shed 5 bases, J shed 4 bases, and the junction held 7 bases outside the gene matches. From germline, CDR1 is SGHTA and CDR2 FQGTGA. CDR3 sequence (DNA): TGTGCCAGCAGCCTCGGACTAGCGCTCCCAGATACGCAGTATTTT. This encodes CASSLGLALPDTQYF.

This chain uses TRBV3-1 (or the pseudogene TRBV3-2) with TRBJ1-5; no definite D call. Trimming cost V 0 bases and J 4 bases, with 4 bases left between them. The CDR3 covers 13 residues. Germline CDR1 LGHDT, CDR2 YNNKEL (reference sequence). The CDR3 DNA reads TGTGCCAGCAGCCAAGATCGGAATCAGCCCCAGCATTTT. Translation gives CASSQDRNQPQHF.

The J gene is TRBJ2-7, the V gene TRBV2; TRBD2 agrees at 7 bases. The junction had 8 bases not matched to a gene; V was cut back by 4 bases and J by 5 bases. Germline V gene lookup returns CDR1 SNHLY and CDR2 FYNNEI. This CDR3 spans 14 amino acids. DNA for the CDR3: TGTGCCAGCAGTGTTCAGCGGGATCCCAACGAGCAGTACTTC. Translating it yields CASSVQRDPNEQYF.

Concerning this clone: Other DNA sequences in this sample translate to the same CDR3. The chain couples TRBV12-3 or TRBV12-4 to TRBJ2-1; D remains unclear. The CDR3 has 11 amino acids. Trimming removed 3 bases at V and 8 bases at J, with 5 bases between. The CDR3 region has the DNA TGTGCCAGCAGTTTTCTTCATGAGCAGTTCTTC. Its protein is CASSFLHEQFF.